A single sample is the source of the 25 T cell receptor beta chains below, sequenced in a study of beta chain features in type 1 diabetes. Reverse transcribing all isolated RNA meant expressed TCRB transcripts were sequenced. Repertoires were generated with immunoSEQ multiplex PCR, while TCRdb's copy carries only in-frame clones and drops some. The sample holds 350,000 or so clones, about 19% seen once. What was sequenced was naive CD4+ T cells from blood. The receptors were gathered from a woman under 30 in good health.

The rearrangement joins TRBV18 to TRBJ2-6; possibly TRBD2 for D (5 bases). Per the germline V gene, CDR1 is KGHSH and CDR2 is LQKENI. The germline V and J ends were trimmed by 4 bases and 1 base, with 17 bases remaining between them. The CDR3 has 18 residues. The chain's CDR3 is CASSRRGIEGSGANVLTF. CDR3 sequence (DNA): TGTGCCAGCTCACGCCGCGGTATTGAGGGTTCTGGGGCCAACGTCCTGACTTTC.

This sequence joins TRBV5-1 and TRBJ2-1; D is perhaps TRBD2 (7 bases). Between the trimmed V and J ends, which lost 2 bases and 7 bases, there was a span of 10 bases. The CDR3 totals 13 residues. Germline CDR1 reads SGHRS; CDR2 reads YFSETQ. The CDR3 spells CASSLAGTNEQFF. The DNA for the CDR3 is TGCGCCAGCAGCTTAGCGGGGACAAATGAGCAGTTCTTC.

The chain joins TRBV12-5 to TRBJ1-2; unclear D gene. CDR1 is LGHNT and CDR2 is FRNRAP in the germline V gene. The CDR3 loop spans 12 amino acids. With 2 bases removed from V and 4 bases from J, the gap between germline ends came to 5 bases. In DNA form, the CDR3 reads TGTGCTAGTGGTTTGACAACCTATGGCTACACCTTC. This translates into CASGLTTYGYTF.

This clone has a handful of counts. This sequence joins TRBV29-1 and TRBJ1-1, with 7 bases matching TRBD1. V was clipped by 7 bases and J by 0 bases; unmatched bases: 5. This CDR3 comprises 13 residues. Germline lookup yields CDR1 SQVTM and CDR2 ANQGSEA. The CDR3 reads CSGQGQLNTEAFF. The CDR3 DNA is TGCAGCGGCCAGGGACAGTTGAACACTGAAGCTTTCTTT.

The chain has TRBV7-2 and TRBJ2-2, with 7 bases lining up with TRBD2. J lost 3 bases, V lost 5 bases, and 6 bases had no gene match. The CDR3 spans 15 residues. The germline V gene encodes CDR1 SGHTA and CDR2 FQGNSA. The DNA for the CDR3 is TGTGCCAGCAGCCCGACCGGGGGGTACACCGGGGAGCTGTTTTTT. Its translation: CASSPTGGYTGELFF.

The J gene is TRBJ2-2, the V gene TRBV27, with 7 positions matching TRBD2. The CDR3 is made up of 16 amino acids. In germline, CDR1 is MNHEY, CDR2 SMNVEV (reference sequence). Trimming cost V 5 bases and J 1 base; bases outside gene matches: 7. Written as DNA, the CDR3 is TGTGCCAGCAGTGGGAGGGGACGGATGAACACCGGGGAGCTGTTTTTT. Encoded protein: CASSGRGRMNTGELFF.

About this clone itself: The junction and the germline gene differ at one end; a read error may be behind it. The J gene is TRBJ2-5, the V gene TRBV7-7; D unclear. The germline V gene has CDR1 SSHAT and CDR2 FNYEAQ (reference sequence). The CDR3 is made up of 13 amino acids. Written as DNA, the CDR3 is TGTGCTAGCAGTTTCGCGTACCAAGAGACCCAGTACTTC. This encodes CASSFAYQETQYF.

This clone showed up just a few times. The chain recombines TRBV7-2 with TRBJ2-5; D is possibly TRBD2 (5 bases). V was clipped by 1 base and J by 5 bases, with 14 bases between them. Germline values: CDR1 SGHTA, CDR2 FQGNSA. This CDR3 spans 15 amino acids. The CDR3 nucleotides read TGTGCCAGCAGCTTAGTTGGCGGGTGGATTGAGACCCAGTACTTC. Residues: CASSLVGGWIETQYF.

This clone was recorded a few times. This chain uses TRBV18 with TRBJ2-7; 8 nucleotides line up with TRBD1. With V trimmed by 6 bases and J by 0 bases, 4 bases remained unmatched. This CDR3 spans 14 amino acids. CDR1 and CDR2 (germline): KGHSH, LQKENI. The CDR3, as DNA: TGTGCCAGCTCCACCGGGACAGGCTCCTACGAGCAGTACTTC. Translation gives CASSTGTGSYEQYF.

This clone was recorded a few times. The chain couples TRBV5-6 to TRBJ1-1; 9 nucleotides line up with TRBD1. Germline V gene lookup returns CDR1 SGHDT and CDR2 YYEEEE. V shed 7 bases, J shed 5 bases, and the junction held 6 bases outside the gene matches. This CDR3 comprises 13 residues. The CDR3 DNA reads TGTGCCAGCTACAGGGGGCGCGGAACTGAAGCTTTCTTT. Translating it yields CASYRGRGTEAFF.

Turning to this clone: Other nucleotide sequences in the sample specify the same CDR3. The V and J genes are TRBV9 and TRBJ2-1; TRBD1 matches 8 bases. The V gene's germline CDR1 is SGDLS and CDR2 YYNGEE. Losses at the gene ends were 2 bases for V and 0 bases for J; bases not matched to a gene: 1. CDR3 length: 15 residues. The CDR3, as DNA: TGTGCCAGCAGCGTTACAGGGGGCTCCTACAATGAGCAGTTCTTC. Translation gives CASSVTGGSYNEQFF.

A word on this clone: The sample carries other DNA sequences with the same CDR3. The chain is built from TRBV19 and TRBJ2-7; 10 bases are a match to TRBD1. The CDR3 has 14 residues. In germline, CDR1 is LNHDA, CDR2 SQIVND (reference sequence). Trimming removed 5 bases from V and 2 bases from J; junction bases left unmatched: 3. In DNA, the CDR3 is TGTGCCAGTAGTTCCGGGACAGGGGCCTACGAGCAGTACTTC. Its protein product is CASSSGTGAYEQYF.

This clone was recorded a few times. The chain combines TRBV7-8 with TRBJ2-7; D not certain. V was trimmed by 0 bases and J by 0 bases, leaving 15 bases between them. CDR1 SGHVS and CDR2 FQNEAQ come from the germline V gene. The CDR3 sequence is 17 residues long. The CDR3 is CASSLARNSRSSYEQYF. The CDR3 DNA reads as TGTGCCAGCAGCTTAGCGCGTAACTCTCGAAGCTCCTACGAGCAGTACTTC.

The chain combines TRBV30 with TRBJ2-5, with TRBD2 as a possible D gene (6 bases). The CDR3 loop spans 14 amino acids. CDR1 and CDR2 (germline): GTSNPN, SVGIG (reference sequence). Trimming took 1 base from V and 4 from J, leaving 13 bases between them. CDR3 coding DNA: TGTGCCTGGAGTGCCGGGGGTGAGCGAGAGACCCAGTACTTC. This sequence encodes CAWSAGGERETQYF.

This clone was observed a few times. The genes are TRBV18 and TRBJ2-1; 10 nucleotides align to TRBD1. The CDR3 runs 15 residues. Per germline, CDR1 KGHSH and CDR2 LQKENI. The V gene end was trimmed by 6 bases and the J gene end by 7 bases; junction bases not matched to a gene: 9. CDR3 residues: CASSLVGDRGNEQFF. Written as DNA, the CDR3 is TGTGCCAGCTCCCTGGTGGGGGACAGGGGAAATGAGCAGTTCTTC.

The CDR3: CASSPPGQSAYEQYF. CDR3 coding DNA: TGTGCCAGCTCACCTCCGGGACAAAGTGCCTACGAGCAGTACTTC. The chain employs TRBV18 and TRBJ2-7; a possible D gene is TRBD1 (6 bases). V gave up 3 bases and J gave up 2 bases, with 14 bases separating them. CDR1 is KGHSH and CDR2 is LQKENI in the germline V gene. The CDR3 loop spans 15 amino acids.

The V call is TRBV29-1, the J call TRBJ1-1; D ambiguous. The germline gives CDR1 SQVTM, CDR2 ANQGSEA. The ends were cut back, 4 bases at V and 1 base at J, with 10 bases in the middle. This CDR3 has 13 residues. The DNA of the CDR3 is TGCAGCGTTGCGCGCATCGGGAACACTGAAGCTTTCTTT. It is translated as CSVARIGNTEAFF.

This sequence joins TRBV10-3 and TRBJ2-7; 7 positions match TRBD1. The CDR3 extends over 12 amino acids. V lost 10 bases, J lost 7 bases, and 10 bases stayed unmatched. Germline V lookup: CDR1 ENHRY, CDR2 SYGVKD. Here the CDR3 reads CASAGTEREQYF. As DNA, the CDR3 is TGTGCCAGCGCCGGGACAGAACGAGAGCAGTACTTC.

A note on this clone: The sample holds other DNA sequences that translate to the same CDR3. Written as DNA, the CDR3 is TGTGCCAGCAGTCGCCAAGAGACCCAGTACTTC. Translated, it gives CASSRQETQYF. The V and J genes are TRBV7-2 and TRBJ2-5, with unresolved D. Per the germline V gene, CDR1 is SGHTA and CDR2 is FQGNSA. The CDR3 runs to 11 residues. Trimming shortened V by 6 bases and J by 1 base, and 3 bases separated the two germline ends.

The sample holds a few counts of this clone. The chain combines TRBV4-1 with TRBJ2-6, with 9 bases matching TRBD1. Germline CDR1 reads MGHRA; CDR2 reads YSYEKL. This CDR3 is built from 16 residues. V was pared by 3 bases and J by 3 bases, with 3 bases of the junction left unmatched. Here the CDR3 DNA reads TGCGCCAGCAGCCAGGGACAGGGAGGTGGGGCCAACGTCCTGACTTTC. Its translation is CASSQGQGGGANVLTF.

A few counts support this clone. The chain carries TRBV11-1 and TRBJ1-1; 7 bases agree with TRBD1. From germline, CDR1 is SGHAT and CDR2 FQDESV (reference sequence). Trimming took 7 bases from V and 8 from J; bases not matched to a gene: 10. CDR3 length equals 13 residues. In DNA, the CDR3 is TGTGCCAGCAAATCACCCTGGGACAGAGAAGCTTTCTTT. Protein product: CASKSPWDREAFF.

This clone was seen more than once but under ten times. The rearrangement uses TRBV4-2 and TRBJ2-7; maybe TRBD2 (5 bases). Per germline, CDR1 LGHNA and CDR2 YNFKEQ. The length of the CDR3 is 16 residues. Trimming shortened V by 2 bases and J by 3 bases, and 17 bases separated the two germline ends. In DNA, the CDR3 is TGTGCCAGCAGCCAAACGCGGTCAACAGACTACTACGAGCAGTACTTC. Protein sequence: CASSQTRSTDYYEQYF.

The chain links TRBV2 to TRBJ1-2; perhaps TRBD1 as D (5 bases). The germline CDR1 and CDR2 sequences are SNHLY and FYNNEI. Trimming shortened V by 4 bases and J by 5 bases, and 8 bases separated the two germline ends. The CDR3 consists of 12 residues. CDR3 sequence: CASSGDLYGYTF. CDR3 nucleotides: TGTGCCAGCAGTGGGGACTTATATGGCTACACCTTC.

The table lists this clone with a few counts. J is TRBJ1-2 and V is TRBV19, with 8 bases identical to TRBD1. V lost 6 bases to trimming and J lost 4 bases; unmatched junction nucleotides: 7. Germline lookup yields CDR1 LNHDA and CDR2 SQIVND (reference sequence). CDR3 length: 14 amino acids. The CDR3 loop is CASRPGQVGYGYTF. CDR3 bases: TGTGCCAGTAGACCGGGACAGGTCGGCTATGGCTACACCTTC.

The DNA of the CDR3 is TGTGCCAGCAGCCTCACAGGGAACACCGGGGAGCTGTTTTTT. Translating gives CASSLTGNTGELFF. The chain joins TRBV7-3 to TRBJ2-2; D may be TRBD1 (5 bases). Germline V gene lookup returns CDR1 SGHTA and CDR2 FQGTGA. This CDR3 spans 14 amino acids. Trimming shortened V by 5 bases and J by 1 base, and 8 bases separated the two germline ends.